Shown below are 10 T cell receptor beta chains from a single sample sequenced in a study of blood T cell repertoires in COVID-19. Assay: immunoSEQ multiplex PCR; the TCRdb copy retains only in-frame clones and omits some. The table records 250,000 to 300,000 clones, 83% of them present only once. The sample comprised peripheral blood. The receptors were gathered from an older man with acute or convalescent COVID-19.

The rearrangement uses TRBV7-2 and TRBJ2-1; the match to TRBD2 covers 12 bases. Germline CDR1 reads SGHTA; CDR2 reads FQGNSA. The CDR3 runs 16 residues. After removal of 5 bases from V and 9 bases from J, the junction contained 11 bases not matched to a gene. CDR3 sequence: CASSISTSGRTGEQFF. The CDR3 DNA sequence: TGTGCCAGCAGCATAAGCACTAGCGGGAGGACTGGTGAGCAGTTCTTC.

This chain joins TRBV25-1 and TRBJ1-2; the D gene is possibly TRBD1 (6 bases). Trimming shortened V by 4 bases and J by 4 bases, and 10 bases separated the two germline ends. This CDR3 is built from 13 residues. Germline loops: CDR1 MGHDK, CDR2 SYGVNS. The CDR3 is CASSVGQFYGYTF. The CDR3 DNA is TGTGCCAGCAGTGTCGGACAGTTCTATGGCTACACCTTC.

V is TRBV5-1 and J is TRBJ2-1, with 11 bases lining up with TRBD2. The length of the CDR3 is 15 residues. Germline trimming cut 2 bases from V and 9 bases from J; bases unmatched to any gene: 7. Germline values: CDR1 SGHRS, CDR2 YFSETQ. Written as DNA, the CDR3 is TGCGCCAGCAGCTTTTCACCTAGCGGGGGGACTGAGCAGTTCTTC. Translated: CASSFSPSGGTEQFF.

The CDR3 reads CANPGTSGTSTDTQYF. CDR3 DNA sequence: TGCGCCAACCCCGGGACTAGCGGCACTAGCACAGATACGCAGTATTTT. This chain uses TRBV10-2 with TRBJ2-3; 11 bases match TRBD2. Germline V gene sequence: CDR1 WSHSY, CDR2 SAAADI. V dropped 10 bases and J dropped 0; count of bases not matched to a gene: 9. The CDR3 is 16 amino acids.

The V call is TRBV30, the J call TRBJ1-2; weak D call: TRBD1 (5 bases). The CDR3 extends over 12 amino acids. Germline lookup yields CDR1 GTSNPN and CDR2 SVGIG (reference sequence). V dropped 5 bases and J dropped 8 bases, with 15 bases sitting between them. In nucleotides, the CDR3 is TGTGCCTGGGGGACGACAGTGACCGGCTACACCTTC. Translated, it gives CAWGTTVTGYTF. Filled out from reference TRBV30 and TRBJ1-2, the complete variable domain reads SQTIHQWPATLVQPVGSPLSLECTVEGTSNPNLYWYRQAAGRGLQLLFYSVGIGQISSEVPQNLSASRPQDRQFILSSKKLLLSDSGFYLCAWGTTVTGYTFGSGTRLTVV.

The gene calls are TRBV9 and TRBJ1-3; possibly TRBD1 for D (6 bases). This CDR3 contains 16 residues. Germline CDR1 SGDLS, CDR2 YYNGEE. V was shortened by 4 bases and J by 1 base, with 15 bases between the two germline ends. Here the CDR3 reads CASSTTTGSSGNTIYF. For the CDR3, the DNA is TGTGCCAGCAGCACTACAACAGGGTCTTCTGGAAACACCATATATTTT.

This clone was observed once. The J gene is TRBJ2-5, the V gene TRBV7-2; TRBD2 aligns across 9 bases. The CDR3 is 15 residues long. Germline assignment: CDR1 SGHTA and CDR2 FQGNSA. V was pared by 5 bases and J by 5 bases, with 9 bases of the junction left unmatched. CDR3 loop: CASSIPLAGTETQYF. CDR3 nucleotide sequence: TGTGCCAGCAGCATTCCCCTAGCGGGGACGGAGACCCAGTACTTC.

The chain joins TRBV9 to TRBJ1-1, with 7 bases lining up with TRBD1. This CDR3 region has 17 residues. The germline CDR1 and CDR2 sequences are SGDLS and YYNGEE. V shed 0 bases and J 1 base; nucleotides not matched to a gene: 9. Written as DNA, the CDR3 is TGTGCCAGCAGCGTAGGGCCGAACAGGGGCGCGAACACTGAAGCTTTCTTT. The encoded protein is CASSVGPNRGANTEAFF. The full variable domain, rest sourced from reference TRBV9 and TRBJ1-1, is DSGVTQTPKHLITATGQRVTLRCSPRSGDLSVYWYQQSLDQGLQFLIQYYNGEERAKGNILERFSAQQFPDLHSELNLSSLELGDSALYFCASSVGPNRGANTEAFFGQGTRLTVV.

This chain joins TRBV1 and TRBJ2-7; the table's D call, TRBD2, was not checked against the DNA. TRBV1 is a pseudogene. CDR3 length equals 17 residues. CDR3 DNA: TGCACCAGCAGCCACTCGGGACCGGGAGGTAGCTCCTACGAGCAGTACTTC. The encoded protein is CTSSHSGPGGSSYEQYF.

The V and J genes are TRBV10-3 and TRBJ2-3, with TRBD1 identical over 7 bases. This CDR3 has 15 residues. Germline CDR1 is ENHRY and CDR2 is SYGVKD. Unmatched junction bases numbered 8, after V lost 6 bases and J lost 2 bases. CDR3 bases: TGTGCCATCAGAGAGAACAGGGGAATCACAGATACGCAGTATTTT. Its protein is CAIRENRGITDTQYF.